A selection of T cell receptor beta chains follows, all from one sample in a study of cytomegalovirus exposure and HLA in healthy donors. The assay was immunoSEQ multiplex PCR, and TCRdb's table has in-frame clones only and misses some. The repertoire holds 65,000 to 85,000 clones, with approximately 70% as singletons. The sequenced sample consisted of PBMCs. The source is a male donor in good health and CMV-seropositive. Each CDR3 is given with its conserved first and last residue. D genes are given only for firm matches. The size entry is marked missing in some rows and otherwise reads once, few, many or a size class.

J gene: TRBJ2-3; clone size: .; D gene: TRBD2; V gene: TRBV7-6; CDR3 DNA: TGTGCCAGCAGCTCTCTAGCGGGAGAGGCAGATACGCAGTATTTT; CDR3 protein: CASSSLAGEADTQYF
J gene: TRBJ1-1; clone size: .; D gene: .; V gene: TRBV4-3; CDR3 DNA: TGCGCCAGCAGCCAAGAATGGGGCACCACCCTGAACACTGAAGCTTTCTTT; CDR3 protein: CASSQEWGTTLNTEAFF
J gene: TRBJ1-4; clone size: .; D gene: TRBD1; V gene: TRBV7-6; CDR3 DNA: TGTGCCAGCAGCTTGGACAGGGGGCTTGTAGGGGAAAAACTGTTTTTT; CDR3 protein: CASSLDRGLVGEKLFF
J gene: TRBJ1-3; clone size: .; D gene: .; V gene: TRBV5-1; CDR3 DNA: TGCGCCAGCAGCATAGGGGCAGCAGGAAACACCATATATTTT; CDR3 protein: CASSIGAAGNTIYF
J gene: TRBJ2-3; clone size: .; D gene: TRBD2; V gene: TRBV5-1; CDR3 DNA: TGCGCCAGCAGCTTTAGCGGGGGGGGAGATACGCAGTATTTT; CDR3 protein: CASSFSGGGDTQYF
J gene: TRBJ1-2; clone size: once; D gene: .; V gene: TRBV28; CDR3 DNA: TGTGCCAGCACCCTGGGGGCAGGCTATGGCTACACCTTC; CDR3 protein: CASTLGAGYGYTF
J gene: TRBJ2-2; clone size: .; D gene: TRBD2; V gene: TRBV7-9; CDR3 DNA: TGTGCCAGCAGCACGACTAGCAGGGAGCTGTTTTTT; CDR3 protein: CASSTTSRELFF
J gene: TRBJ2-2; clone size: .; D gene: TRBD1; V gene: TRBV5-1; CDR3 DNA: TGCGCCAGCAGCTTGATTCCGGACAGGACCAGAACCGGGGAGCTGTTTTTT; CDR3 protein: CASSLIPDRTRTGELFF
J gene: TRBJ2-5; clone size: .; D gene: TRBD2; V gene: TRBV6-1; CDR3 DNA: TGTGCCAGCAGTTGGACTAGCGGACAAGAGACCCAGTACTTC; CDR3 protein: CASSWTSGQETQYF
J gene: TRBJ2-7; clone size: .; D gene: .; V gene: TRBV5-1; CDR3 DNA: TGCGCCAGCAGCTTGGGCACAGTTTCCTACGAGCAGTACTTC; CDR3 protein: CASSLGTVSYEQYF
J gene: TRBJ1-5; clone size: few; D gene: .; V gene: TRBV6-1; CDR3 DNA: TGTGCCAGCCTAGAGCCCTTCCAGCCCCAGCATTTT; CDR3 protein: CASLEPFQPQHF
J gene: TRBJ1-4; clone size: .; D gene: .; V gene: TRBV7-9; CDR3 DNA: TGTTCCAGCAGCGAGGGAAATGAAAAACTGTTTTTT; CDR3 protein: CSSSEGNEKLFF
J gene: TRBJ1-4; clone size: .; D gene: .; V gene: TRBV27; CDR3 DNA: TGTGCCAGCAGTTGGGGGCGCAATGAAAAACTGTTTTTT; CDR3 protein: CASSWGRNEKLFF
J gene: TRBJ2-7; clone size: .; D gene: .; V gene: TRBV7-2; CDR3 DNA: TGTGCCAGCAGCCCAGGGATTAGGATTACGGGCGAGCAGTACTTC; CDR3 protein: CASSPGIRITGEQYF
J gene: TRBJ1-1; clone size: .; D gene: .; V gene: TRBV19; CDR3 DNA: TGTGCCAGTAGTATAGTCCACAGGGTATTGGCTGAAGCTTTCTTT; CDR3 protein: CASSIVHRVLAEAFF
J gene: TRBJ1-1; clone size: few; D gene: .; V gene: TRBV14; CDR3 DNA: TGTGCCAGCAGCCAAGGCCGCGTCACTGAAGCTTTCTTT; CDR3 protein: CASSQGRVTEAFF
J gene: TRBJ2-3; clone size: few; D gene: .; V gene: TRBV20-1; CDR3 DNA: TGCAGTGCTTCCGACTTGGATACGCAGTATTTT; CDR3 protein: CSASDLDTQYF
J gene: TRBJ1-5; clone size: .; D gene: TRBD1; V gene: TRBV5-5; CDR3 DNA: TGTGCCAGCAGCCGACAGGGCCTGGTTGACCAGCCCCAGCATTTT; CDR3 protein: CASSRQGLVDQPQHF
J gene: TRBJ2-7; clone size: .; D gene: .; V gene: TRBV5-1; CDR3 DNA: TGCGCCAGCAGCTTGAAACAGGCCGGCGAGCAGTACTTC; CDR3 protein: CASSLKQAGEQYF
J gene: TRBJ2-2; clone size: once; D gene: TRBD1; V gene: TRBV7-9; CDR3 DNA: TGTGCCAGCAGCTTAGTCCAGGGGGCCACCGGGGAGCTGTTTTTT; CDR3 protein: CASSLVQGATGELFF
J gene: TRBJ2-3; clone size: .; D gene: TRBD2; V gene: TRBV7-3; CDR3 DNA: TGTGCCAGCAGCTTCAAGGGTGGCGGGAGCCCAGATACGCAGTATTTT; CDR3 protein: CASSFKGGGSPDTQYF
J gene: TRBJ1-3; clone size: .; D gene: .; V gene: TRBV7-2; CDR3 DNA: TGTGCCAGCAGCCAGTTGGCCGTCTCTGGAAACACCATATATTTT; CDR3 protein: CASSQLAVSGNTIYF
J gene: TRBJ1-2; clone size: .; D gene: .; V gene: TRBV7-3; CDR3 DNA: TGTGCCAGCAGCTCCTCAAGGGGGGGCGGCTACACCTTC; CDR3 protein: CASSSSRGGGYTF
J gene: TRBJ1-2; clone size: .; D gene: TRBD1; V gene: TRBV2; CDR3 DNA: TGTGCCAGCAGGACAGGGGGAGGTGGCTACACCTTC; CDR3 protein: CASRTGGGGYTF
J gene: TRBJ1-1; clone size: once; D gene: .; V gene: TRBV10-2; CDR3 DNA: TGCGCCAGCAGCCTACAGGGAGCCACTGAAGCTTTCTTT; CDR3 protein: CASSLQGATEAFF
J gene: TRBJ2-1; clone size: .; D gene: .; V gene: TRBV6-5; CDR3 DNA: TGTGCCAGTCACCGGGGAGGGGGGCATGAGCAGTTCTTC; CDR3 protein: CASHRGGGHEQFF
J gene: TRBJ2-5; clone size: .; D gene: .; V gene: TRBV21-1; CDR3 DNA: TGTGCCAGCAGCAAAGTAACGGGAGTCGGGACCCAGTACTTC; CDR3 protein: CASSKVTGVGTQYF
J gene: TRBJ1-2; clone size: .; D gene: TRBD1; V gene: TRBV27; CDR3 DNA: TGTGCCAGCGGATTCGGACAGGGTTCCGGCTACACCTTC; CDR3 protein: CASGFGQGSGYTF
J gene: TRBJ2-2; clone size: .; D gene: TRBD1; V gene: TRBV7-7; CDR3 DNA: TGTGCCAGCAGCTCAAGGACAGGGGGGACCGGGGAGCTGTTTTTT; CDR3 protein: CASSSRTGGTGELFF
J gene: TRBJ2-5; clone size: few; D gene: .; V gene: TRBV18; CDR3 DNA: TGTGCCAGCTCACCACCAGGGGTGGAGACCCAGTACTTC; CDR3 protein: CASSPPGVETQYF
J gene: TRBJ2-5; clone size: .; D gene: TRBD2; V gene: TRBV9; CDR3 DNA: TGTGCCAGCAGCTGGAGCGGGAACCGGGGGGAGACCCAGTACTTC; CDR3 protein: CASSWSGNRGETQYF
J gene: TRBJ2-3; clone size: .; D gene: TRBD2; V gene: TRBV5-1; CDR3 DNA: TGCGCCAGCAGCTTGGTCGCCAGGACTAGCACAGATACACAGTATTTT; CDR3 protein: CASSLVARTSTDTQYF
J gene: TRBJ2-5; clone size: .; D gene: TRBD1; V gene: TRBV7-2; CDR3 DNA: TGTGCCAGCAGCCAGGGGGACGGGTCGCGGGAGACCCAGTACTTC; CDR3 protein: CASSQGDGSRETQYF
J gene: TRBJ2-3; clone size: .; D gene: .; V gene: TRBV27; CDR3 DNA: TGTGCCAGCAGGAAAGCGGCTAGCACAGATACGCAGTATTTT; CDR3 protein: CASRKAASTDTQYF
J gene: TRBJ2-1; clone size: .; D gene: .; V gene: TRBV7-9; CDR3 DNA: TGTGCCAGCAGCTTGTCTTACAATGAGCAGTTCTTC; CDR3 protein: CASSLSYNEQFF
J gene: TRBJ1-6; clone size: once; D gene: TRBD1; V gene: TRBV5-6; CDR3 DNA: TGTGCCAGCAGCCCGGGACAGGGTAGTAGGAATTCACCCCTCCACTTT; CDR3 protein: CASSPGQGSRNSPLHF
J gene: TRBJ2-1; clone size: .; D gene: TRBD2; V gene: TRBV4-1; CDR3 DNA: TGCGCCAGCAGCAAAGGACTAGGCGGGGATGAGCAGTTCTTC; CDR3 protein: CASSKGLGGDEQFF
J gene: TRBJ1-2; clone size: .; D gene: .; V gene: TRBV20-1; CDR3 DNA: TGCAGTGCTAGACCTGTCGGCTACACCTTC; CDR3 protein: CSARPVGYTF
J gene: TRBJ2-7; clone size: .; D gene: .; V gene: TRBV27; CDR3 DNA: TGTGCCAGCAGTTTACAACCAGGGCCCTACGAGCAGTACTTC; CDR3 protein: CASSLQPGPYEQYF
J gene: TRBJ1-2; clone size: .; D gene: .; V gene: TRBV7-2; CDR3 DNA: TGTGCCAGCAGCACCAGACAGGCCACATCGGATGGCTACACCTTC; CDR3 protein: CASSTRQATSDGYTF